The 13 T cell receptor beta chains given below trace back to one sample, sequenced in a study of blood T cell repertoires in COVID-19. The protocol was immunoSEQ multiplex PCR, while the TCRdb copy is restricted to in-frame clones and leaves out a portion. The sample has about 190,000 clones; around four fifths are singletons. The source material was peripheral blood. The origin of the receptors is a woman of 80 years or more with active or convalescent COVID-19.

The chain links TRBV5-1 to TRBJ2-2, with D possibly TRBD1 on 5 matching bases. Trimming shortened V by 2 bases and J by 4 bases, and 6 bases separated the two germline ends. CDR1 SGHRS and CDR2 YFSETQ come from the germline V gene. The CDR3 extends over 13 amino acids. The CDR3 region is CASSLGVTGELFF. The CDR3 DNA follows: TGCGCCAGCAGCTTAGGGGTCACCGGGGAGCTGTTTTTT.

The chain combines TRBV3-1 (or the pseudogene TRBV3-2) with TRBJ2-5; maybe TRBD2 (7 bases). The V end lost 4 bases, the J end lost 1 base, and 13 bases lay between the germline ends. Germline V CDR1 and CDR2: LGHDT, YNNKEL (reference sequence). There are 15 residues in the CDR3. This CDR3 reads CASSPEGGGQETQYF. CDR3 bases: TGTGCCAGCAGCCCCGAAGGGGGGGGCCAAGAGACCCAGTACTTC.

The chain uses TRBV6-4 and TRBJ1-4; D not resolved. The CDR3 runs to 13 residues. CDR1 is MRHNA and CDR2 is SNTAGT in the germline V gene. V was shortened by 7 bases and J by 3 bases, with 9 bases between the two germline ends. The chain's CDR3 is CASMGGSNEKLFF. Written as DNA, the CDR3 is TGTGCCAGCATGGGAGGGTCTAATGAAAAACTGTTTTTT.

This clone was seen a handful of times. This sequence joins TRBV2 and TRBJ2-7; D is unresolved. The CDR3 is 13 amino acids. CDR1 is SNHLY, CDR2 FYNNEI, per germline. Between the trimmed V and J ends, which lost 5 bases and 3 bases, there was a span of 11 bases. CDR3 residues: CASSPDTNYEQYF. The CDR3 DNA sequence: TGTGCCAGCAGTCCTGACACAAACTACGAGCAGTACTTC.

This clone was observed a single time. This chain joins TRBV9 and TRBJ2-2, with D tentatively TRBD2 (6 bases). Deletions cut 2 bases from V and 0 bases from J, with 14 bases between. CDR3 length equals 17 residues. Per the germline V gene, CDR1 is SGDLS and CDR2 is YYNGEE. CDR3 region: CASSVGPAGTNTGELFF. The CDR3 DNA reads as TGTGCCAGCAGCGTTGGCCCAGCGGGTACGAACACCGGGGAGCTGTTTTTT.

This sequence joins TRBV5-5 and TRBJ2-3; TRBD1 agrees at 10 bases. CDR1 and CDR2 from the germline V gene are SGHKS and YYEKEE (reference sequence). V lost 4 bases, J lost 2 bases, and 10 bases stayed unmatched. The CDR3 runs to 17 residues. The CDR3 spells CASSPDVGTGVTDTQYF. The CDR3 DNA is TGTGCCAGCAGCCCCGACGTCGGGACAGGGGTCACAGATACGCAGTATTTT.

The chain uses TRBV11-2 and TRBJ1-5; unclear D gene. Germline CDR1 is SGHAT and CDR2 is FQNNGV. Trimming shortened V by 1 base and J by 2 bases, and 9 bases separated the two germline ends. This CDR3 has 15 residues. The CDR3 sequence: CASSLVYSGNQPQHF. CDR3 bases: TGTGCCAGCAGCTTAGTGTATTCGGGCAATCAGCCCCAGCATTTT.

The chain recombines TRBV10-3 with TRBJ1-6; maybe TRBD1 (6 bases). Germline CDR1 is ENHRY and CDR2 is SYGVKD. This CDR3 spans 13 amino acids. Trimming left V 11 bases short and J 7 bases short, with 15 bases between. The CDR3 loop is CASTRQGNSPLHF. CDR3 DNA: TGTGCCTCAACGAGGCAGGGGAATTCACCCCTCCACTTT.

This clone was picked up a small number of times. This chain's CDR3 is CASSWGQGFPYEQYF. In DNA, the CDR3 is TGTGCCAGCAGCTGGGGACAGGGCTTTCCCTACGAGCAGTACTTC. The chain joins TRBV7-2 to TRBJ2-7; the match to TRBD1 covers 9 bases. The CDR3 is made up of 15 amino acids. The germline gives CDR1 SGHTA, CDR2 FQGNSA. Unmatched junction bases numbered 6, after V lost 4 bases and J lost 2 bases.

The chain has TRBV29-1 and TRBJ2-1; D not certain. The CDR3 consists of 13 residues. Germline loops: CDR1 SQVTM, CDR2 ANQGSEA. The V and J ends lost 5 bases and 0 bases respectively, with 8 bases between them. In DNA, the CDR3 is TGCAGCGTTTGTGAGAGCTCCTACAATGAGCAGTTCTTC. Protein: CSVCESSYNEQFF.

The chain is built from TRBV19 and TRBJ2-1, with 9 bases fitting TRBD2. The CDR3 sequence is 14 residues long. Trimming at V came to 7 bases and at J to 3 bases, leaving 4 bases not matched to a gene. Germline loops: CDR1 LNHDA, CDR2 SQIVND (reference sequence). CDR3 amino acids: CASIPSGVYNEQFF. The CDR3 region has the DNA TGTGCCAGTATCCCTAGCGGGGTCTACAATGAGCAGTTCTTC.

This chain uses TRBV7-9 with TRBJ1-2; 8 nucleotides line up with TRBD1. The V gene's germline CDR1 is SEHNR and CDR2 FQNEAQ (reference sequence). CDR3 size: 15 residues. With V trimmed by 5 bases and J by 6 bases, 11 bases remained unmatched. The CDR3 region is CASSLNFGQGNGYTF. In DNA form, the CDR3 reads TGTGCCAGCAGCCTAAACTTCGGACAGGGCAATGGCTACACCTTC.

The chain is built from TRBV19 and TRBJ1-1; a weak D match, TRBD1 (5 bases). Germline CDR1 is LNHDA and CDR2 is SQIVND (reference sequence). The CDR3 totals 14 residues. V was clipped by 4 bases and J by 4 bases, with 13 bases between them. CDR3 protein: CASSTTEWATEAFF. CDR3 nucleotides: TGTGCCAGTAGTACGACAGAGTGGGCCACTGAAGCTTTCTTT.